This T cell receptor beta chain was identified in a study of cytomegalovirus exposure and HLA in healthy donors. On this clone: Its antigen is not identified.

Clones were sequenced by immunoSEQ multiplex PCR, and TCRdb holds only the in-frame ones, with some missing. The profile covers roughly 130,000 clones, with 80% to 90% appearing a single time and less than 8% taken by the ten largest. Broader study findings: Rare TCR sequences predominated, though certain public TCRs were found in many donors. Reports indicated that the classifier achieved high specificity and sensitivity in diagnosing cytomegalovirus status.

Trimming took 5 bases from V and 5 from J; bases not matched to a gene: 9. Germline V gives CDR1 SGHTA, CDR2 FQGTGA. There are 15 residues in the CDR3. The clonotype comes from a woman in her 30s in good health and CMV-seropositive. The rearrangement links TRBV7-3 to TRBJ2-3, with 8 bases lining up with TRBD2. Sequencing input: PBMCs. The CDR3 bases are TGTGCCAGCAGCCAATTGACTAGCGCGGGAGATACGCAGTATTTT. Its protein product is CASSQLTSAGDTQYF. Combining the CDR3 with reference TRBV7-3 and TRBJ2-3 gives the whole variable domain GAGVSQTPSNKVTEKGKYVELRCDPISGHTALYWYRQSLGQGPEFLIYFQGTGAADDSGLPNDRFFAVRPEGSVSTLKIQRTERGDSAVYLCASSQLTSAGDTQYFGPGTRLTVL.